This T cell receptor beta chain was identified during a study of metastatic and nonmetastatic thyroid tumors. For the study at large: The authors compared repertoires across blood and tumor or nodule tissue from malignant and benign thyroid patients. Whole-study results and caveats: According to reports, the diversity of TCR beta was significantly higher in malignant thyroid tumors than in benign nodules, and this held in both blood and tumor samples.

This CDR3 has 11 amino acids. The germline V and J ends were trimmed by 3 bases and 2 bases, with 5 bases remaining between them. The germline V gene has CDR1 DFQATT and CDR2 SNEGSKA (reference sequence). This clone was detected many times. What it recognizes is unknown. All patients were untreated before thyroid surgery. In the source study's methods: A papillary thyroid cancer distant-metastasis classifier was built from CDR3 differences across clinicopathological groups. TCRdb reanalyzed the PCR reads with MiXCR. TCRdb's processing, not the authors', yielded these V and J calls. The repertoire has over 25,000 clones, about 15% of them found once; the top ten carry approximately 4%.

This sequence originates from a female donor with papillary thyroid cancer or a benign thyroid nodule (not recorded which). Some clones in this sample may be carry-over from other donors' samples. The specimen sequenced was blood. This chain joins TRBV20-1 and TRBJ2-7; D is ambiguous. The CDR3 region is CSASQAYEQYF. The DNA for the CDR3 is TGCAGTGCTAGTCAAGCCTACGAGCAGTACTTC.